The 30 T cell receptor beta chains listed next were all sequenced from one sample in a study of T cell responses to AZD1222 COVID-19 vaccine. TCRdb's table, derived via immunoSEQ multiplex PCR, lists solely in-frame clones and lacks some. The sample holds roughly 49,000 clones, 60% to 85% seen once. Source: peripheral blood, taken on day 0 of AZD1222 vaccination. These receptors were collected from an adult in good health.

V gene TRBV19 combines with J gene TRBJ2-7; D remains ambiguous. This CDR3 region has 13 residues. Germline CDR1 is LNHDA and CDR2 is SQIVND (reference sequence). The V end lost 7 bases, the J end lost 4 bases, and 14 bases lay between the germline ends. CDR3 coding DNA: TGTGCCAGTAACCCGGGCCCGGAGTACGAGCAGTACTTC. It is translated as CASNPGPEYEQYF.

This clone was seen a handful of times. The chain uses TRBV2 and TRBJ1-6; 11 bases align to TRBD1. Germline CDR1 is SNHLY and CDR2 is FYNNEI. Trimming removed 7 bases from V and 10 bases from J; junction bases left unmatched: 9. The CDR3 covers 15 residues. The CDR3 here is CASTQRTGGGSPLHF. CDR3 coding DNA: TGTGCCAGCACCCAAAGGACAGGGGGCGGATCACCCCTCCACTTT.

This clone was seen more than once but under ten times. J is TRBJ2-6 and V is TRBV28, with TRBD2 matching 15 bases. The CDR3 length is 20 residues. The ends lost 5 bases at V and 0 bases at J; junction bases unmatched: 8. The germline V gene has CDR1 MDHEN and CDR2 SYDVKM. The CDR3 loop reads CASSPGTSGRPSSGANVLTF. The CDR3 nucleotides read TGTGCCAGCAGTCCCGGGACTAGCGGGAGGCCAAGCTCTGGGGCCAACGTCCTGACTTTC.

This clone was detected only a few times. The rearrangement joins TRBV9 to TRBJ1-5; D is perhaps TRBD1 (6 bases). The CDR3 covers 15 residues. Germline CDR1 SGDLS, CDR2 YYNGEE. V was trimmed by 2 bases and J by 4 bases, leaving 13 bases between them. As DNA, the CDR3 is TGTGCCAGCAGCGTGGGTTGGGACAAAAATCAGCCCCAGCATTTT. This gives the protein CASSVGWDKNQPQHF.

This chain connects TRBV19 to TRBJ1-2; no reliable D call. The CDR3 has 15 residues. CDR1 and CDR2 (germline): LNHDA, SQIVND (reference sequence). The V end lost 0 bases, the J end lost 4 bases, and 12 bases lay between the germline ends. CDR3 protein: CASSIDLGTSYGYTF. The CDR3 region has the DNA TGTGCCAGTAGTATAGATCTGGGCACCTCCTATGGCTACACCTTC.

CDR3 residues: CASSLGGYRAYGYTF. The DNA of the CDR3 is TGTGCCAGCAGTTTGGGGGGATATCGGGCGTATGGCTACACCTTC. The genes are TRBV28 and TRBJ1-2; D may be TRBD1 (5 bases). V was shortened by 3 bases and J by 5 bases, with 16 bases between the two germline ends. The CDR3 consists of 15 residues. The germline CDR1 and CDR2 sequences are MDHEN and SYDVKM.

This chain connects TRBV11-2 to TRBJ2-5; 10 positions agree with TRBD2. The CDR3 runs 15 residues. Losses at the gene ends were 5 bases for V and 6 bases for J; bases not matched to a gene: 9. In germline, CDR1 is SGHAT, CDR2 FQNNGV. This CDR3 reads CASSPRLAGQKTQYF. The CDR3 DNA is TGTGCCAGCAGCCCGAGACTAGCGGGTCAGAAGACCCAGTACTTC.

CDR3 sequence: CASSLAGLPNSPLHF. DNA of the CDR3: TGTGCCAGCAGCTTGGCCGGGTTACCGAATTCACCCCTCCACTTT. V and J are TRBV5-4 and TRBJ1-6, with D uncertain. CDR3 size: 15 residues. CDR1 is SGHNT, CDR2 YYREEE, per germline (reference sequence). V lost 0 bases to trimming and J lost 7 bases, with 11 bases between them.

The chain links TRBV10-1 to TRBJ1-1, with 10 bases that match TRBD1. The CDR3 spans 15 residues. Looked up from germline, CDR1 is WNHNN and CDR2 is SYGVQD (reference sequence). The V segment lost 1 base and the J segment 2 bases; nucleotides outside the gene matches: 1. The DNA of the CDR3 is TGCGCCAGCAGTGAGTGGACAGGGGGAAACACTGAAGCTTTCTTT. Encoded protein: CASSEWTGGNTEAFF.

The rearrangement uses TRBV3-1 (or the pseudogene TRBV3-2) and TRBJ1-1, with D maybe TRBD1 (5 bases). Germline V gene lookup returns CDR1 LGHDT and CDR2 YNNKEL (reference sequence). The V and J ends lost 2 bases and 0 bases respectively, with 10 bases between them. The CDR3 is 15 amino acids. CDR3 sequence reads: CASSQQAGMNTEAFF. The DNA for the CDR3 is TGTGCCAGCAGCCAACAAGCAGGGATGAACACTGAAGCTTTCTTT.

This chain connects TRBV4-1 to TRBJ2-5; D remains unclear. The CDR3 is 13 residues long. Deletions cut 2 bases from V and 3 bases from J, with 7 bases between. Per the germline V gene, CDR1 is MGHRA and CDR2 is YSYEKL. The CDR3 sequence is CASSQKPEETQYF. Here the CDR3 DNA reads TGCGCCAGCAGCCAAAAGCCCGAAGAGACCCAGTACTTC.

The rearrangement uses TRBV6-2 or TRBV6-3 and TRBJ1-5; D may be TRBD1 (6 bases). CDR3 length: 15 amino acids. Trimming removed 4 bases at V and 2 bases at J, with 12 bases between. Germline-derived CDR1 and CDR2 are MNHEY and SVGEGT. This chain's CDR3 is CASSLARGRNQPQHF. In nucleotides, the CDR3 is TGTGCCAGCAGTTTAGCCAGGGGCCGCAATCAGCCCCAGCATTTT.

The CDR3, as DNA: TGTGCCAGCAGAAGGGGACAGGGTTATACTGAAGCTTTCTTT. This translates into CASRRGQGYTEAFF. The J gene is TRBJ1-1, the V gene TRBV28; 9 bases are shared with TRBD1. J gave up 5 bases and V 6 bases, and 7 bases lay outside the gene matches. The CDR3 extends over 14 amino acids. CDR1 and CDR2 from the germline V gene are MDHEN and SYDVKM.

The chain joins TRBV14 to TRBJ1-1; D not resolved. Trimming took off 0 bases at V and 0 bases at J, with 11 bases between the two ends. CDR1 SGHDN and CDR2 FVKESK come from the germline V gene. This CDR3 has 16 residues. CDR3 sequence reads: CASSQDKGNMNTEAFF. CDR3 nucleotide sequence: TGTGCCAGCAGCCAAGATAAGGGCAATATGAACACTGAAGCTTTCTTT.

V is TRBV27 and J is TRBJ1-1, with D possibly being TRBD1 (5 bases). V was shortened by 3 bases and J by 4 bases, with 12 bases between the two germline ends. The germline gives CDR1 MNHEY, CDR2 SMNVEV (reference sequence). This CDR3 comprises 14 residues. CDR3 sequence (DNA): TGTGCCAGCAGTTTTTCGGCCGGGGGCACTGAAGCTTTCTTT. Protein product: CASSFSAGGTEAFF.

The V and J genes are TRBV7-2 and TRBJ1-5; 7 bases agree with TRBD1. The junction had 6 bases not matched to a gene; V was cut back by 1 base and J by 0 bases. CDR1 and CDR2 from the germline V gene are SGHTA and FQGNSA. The CDR3 length is 17 residues. The CDR3 is CASSLVPGGISNQPQHF. The DNA of the CDR3 is TGTGCCAGCAGCTTAGTTCCAGGGGGAATTAGCAATCAGCCCCAGCATTTT. The whole variable domain, filled in from reference TRBV7-2 and TRBJ1-5, reads GAGVSQSPSNKVTEKGKDVELRCDPISGHTALYWYRQSLGQGLEFLIYFQGNSAPDKSGLPSDRFSAERTGGSVSTLTIQRTQQEDSAVYLCASSLVPGGISNQPQHFGDGTRLSIL.

V gene TRBV11-2 combines with J gene TRBJ2-1; D ambiguous. Trimming stripped 5 bases from V and 5 bases from J, with 10 bases between. Germline V lookup: CDR1 SGHAT, CDR2 FQNNGV. The CDR3 is 13 residues long. CDR3 in DNA: TGTGCCAGCAGCCTAAATTTGGACAATGAGCAGTTCTTC. Protein sequence: CASSLNLDNEQFF.

The chain combines TRBV5-4 with TRBJ2-5; TRBD2 agrees at 14 bases. V dropped 4 bases and J dropped 5; count of bases not matched to a gene: 10. This CDR3 is built from 17 residues. Germline-derived CDR1 and CDR2 are SGHNT and YYREEE (reference sequence). This chain's CDR3 is CASSPGTSGGGGETQYF. CDR3 sequence (DNA): TGTGCCAGCAGCCCCGGGACTAGCGGGGGCGGGGGTGAGACCCAGTACTTC.

The chain couples TRBV7-2 to TRBJ1-2; D unclear. Germline CDR1 SGHTA, CDR2 FQGNSA. CDR3 size: 14 residues. The V gene lost 6 bases and the J gene lost 6 bases, with 17 bases spanning the gap. CDR3 DNA: TGTGCCAGCAGTCCTGACGTAACCGGGAATGGCTACACCTTC. It specifies CASSPDVTGNGYTF.

The CDR3: CASSFRPGTGVPIYNSPLHF. The CDR3 nucleotides read TGTGCCAGCAGTTTTCGGCCAGGGACAGGGGTCCCTATCTATAATTCACCCCTCCACTTT. V is TRBV28 and J is TRBJ1-6; 10 nucleotides match TRBD1. The junction had 14 bases not matched to a gene; V was cut back by 3 bases and J by 3 bases. Germline V gene lookup returns CDR1 MDHEN and CDR2 SYDVKM. The CDR3 runs to 20 residues. Variable domain in full (rest from reference TRBV28 and TRBJ1-6): DVKVTQSSRYLVKRTGEKVFLECVQDMDHENMFWYRQDPGLGLRLIYFSYDVKMKEKGDIPEGYSVSREKKERFSLILESASTNQTSMYLCASSFRPGTGVPIYNSPLHFGNGTRLTVT.

This clone occurred a few times. The genes are TRBV4-2 and TRBJ2-7, with D perhaps TRBD2 (6 bases). The germline V gene encodes CDR1 LGHNA and CDR2 YNFKEQ. Trimming removed 4 bases from V and 3 bases from J, with 16 bases in between. The CDR3 has 15 residues. CDR3 DNA sequence: TGTGCCAGCAGCCCTCGAGGGGCGGGACTCTACGAGCAGTACTTC. Amino acids: CASSPRGAGLYEQYF.

The chain's CDR3 is CASSPRSGELNNSPLHF. The CDR3 DNA sequence: TGTGCCAGCTCACCAAGATCAGGGGAGTTAAATAATTCACCCCTCCACTTT. The chain combines TRBV18 with TRBJ1-6; tentatively, D is TRBD1 (6 bases). With 2 bases removed from V and 5 bases from J, the gap between germline ends came to 16 bases. In germline, CDR1 is KGHSH, CDR2 LQKENI. The CDR3 totals 17 residues.

The genes are TRBV7-6 and TRBJ2-5; TRBD1 matches 7 bases. This CDR3 is 16 amino acids long. The germline gives CDR1 SGHVS, CDR2 FNYEAQ. After removal of 2 bases from V and 5 bases from J, the junction contained 11 bases not matched to a gene. Here the CDR3 DNA reads TGTGCCAGCAGCTTAACGTTTGGCCTCAGGGGGGAGACCCAGTACTTC. It encodes CASSLTFGLRGETQYF.

This sequence joins TRBV2 and TRBJ2-6, with a weak D call TRBD1 (6 bases). Looked up from germline, CDR1 is SNHLY and CDR2 is FYNNEI. This CDR3 is 15 amino acids long. Deletions cut 4 bases from V and 2 bases from J, with 9 bases between. The DNA of the CDR3 is TGTGCCAGCAGTGGCAACAGGGCTGGGGCCAACGTCCTGACTTTC. This gives the protein CASSGNRAGANVLTF.

The V call is TRBV3-1 (or the pseudogene TRBV3-2), the J call TRBJ2-5; D might be TRBD2 (6 bases). The CDR3 spans 11 residues. The ends were cut back, 6 bases at V and 11 bases at J, with 13 bases in the middle. Germline V lookup: CDR1 LGHDT, CDR2 YNNKEL (reference sequence). CDR3 amino acids: CASSGTREQYF. The CDR3 bases are TGTGCCAGCAGTGGGACCCGGGAGCAGTACTTC.

This chain joins TRBV30 and TRBJ2-5; D may be TRBD1 (5 bases). Deletions cut 3 bases from V and 5 bases from J, with 13 bases between. Germline V gene lookup returns CDR1 GTSNPN and CDR2 SVGIG (reference sequence). CDR3 length: 13 residues. DNA of the CDR3: TGTGCCTGGAGGGCCCAGGGTGTGGAGACCCAGTACTTC. Encoded protein: CAWRAQGVETQYF.

The V call is TRBV27, the J call TRBJ1-2; D unclear. The V end was cut by 6 bases, the J end by 0 bases, with 8 bases between. CDR3 length equals 13 residues. In germline, CDR1 is MNHEY, CDR2 SMNVEV (reference sequence). CDR3 sequence reads: CASSEGTNYGYTF. In DNA form, the CDR3 reads TGTGCCAGCAGCGAAGGTACTAACTATGGCTACACCTTC.

DNA of the CDR3: TGTGCCAGCAGCCCGACAGGTGGTGATCAGCCCCAGCATTTT. As protein: CASSPTGGDQPQHF. J is TRBJ1-5 and V is TRBV5-4; D might be TRBD1 (6 bases). Trimming shortened V by 4 bases and J by 5 bases, and 13 bases separated the two germline ends. Germline assignment: CDR1 SGHNT and CDR2 YYREEE (reference sequence). The CDR3 consists of 14 residues. Looking up the rest from reference TRBV5-4 and TRBJ1-5 gives the full variable domain: ETGVTQSPTHLIKTRGQQVTLRCSSQSGHNTVSWYQQALGQGPQFIFQYYREEENGRGNFPPRFSGLQFPNYSSELNVNALELDDSALYLCASSPTGGDQPQHFGDGTRLSIL.

V is TRBV5-1 and J is TRBJ2-7; TRBD1 matches at 7 bases. V was pared by 1 base and J by 5 bases, with 9 bases of the junction left unmatched. Germline CDR1 SGHRS, CDR2 YFSETQ. This CDR3 spans 15 amino acids. DNA for the CDR3: TGCGCCAGCAGCTTGAGGCCAGGGGGTCTAGACGAGCAGTACGTC. It specifies CASSLRPGGLDEQYV.

This chain uses TRBV5-1 with TRBJ1-1, with TRBD1 matching 10 bases. The length of the CDR3 is 16 residues. The V segment lost 4 bases and the J segment 3 bases; nucleotides outside the gene matches: 9. From germline, CDR1 is SGHRS and CDR2 YFSETQ. CDR3 protein: CASSPGTGVVDTEAFF. CDR3 nucleotides: TGCGCCAGCAGCCCCGGGACAGGGGTAGTCGACACTGAAGCTTTCTTT. The full variable domain, rest sourced from reference TRBV5-1 and TRBJ1-1, is KAGVTQTPRYLIKTRGQQVTLSCSPISGHRSVSWYQQTPGQGLQFLFEYFSETQRNKGNFPGRFSGRQFSNSRSEMNVSTLELGDSALYLCASSPGTGVVDTEAFFGQGTRLTVV.